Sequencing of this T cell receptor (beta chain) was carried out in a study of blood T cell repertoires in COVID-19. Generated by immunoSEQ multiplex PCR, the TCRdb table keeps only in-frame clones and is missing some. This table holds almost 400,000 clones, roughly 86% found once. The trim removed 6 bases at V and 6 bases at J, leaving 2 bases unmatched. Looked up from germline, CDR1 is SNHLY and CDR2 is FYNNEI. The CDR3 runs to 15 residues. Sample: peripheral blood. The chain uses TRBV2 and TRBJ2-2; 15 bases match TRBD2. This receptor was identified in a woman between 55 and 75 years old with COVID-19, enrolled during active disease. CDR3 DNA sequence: TGTGCCAGCAGAGGACTAGCGGGGGGGCCCGGGGAGCTGTTTTTT. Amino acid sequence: CASRGLAGGPGELFF. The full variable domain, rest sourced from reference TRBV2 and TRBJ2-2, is EPEVTQTPSHQVTQMGQEVILRCVPISNHLYFYWYRQILGQKVEFLVSFYNNEISEKSEIFDDQFSVERPDGSNFTLKIRSTKLEDSAMYFCASRGLAGGPGELFFGEGSRLTVL.